Listed below are T cell receptor beta chains from one sample, sequenced in a study of read filtering for tumor transcriptome and immune sequencing. TCRdb re-called the reads through MiXCR, storing one row per CDR3 protein. The data show about 41,000 distinct CDR3 sequences, with roughly an eighth seen just once and approximately 28% held by the top ten. The source material was a population of CD138-negative cells sorted from bone marrow. The receptors here all came from a donor over 35 with multiple myeloma. Each CDR3 is given with its conserved first and last residue. Each record gives: clone size, D gene, V gene, J gene, CDR3 DNA, CDR3 protein. A D gene is named only where the DNA matches it firmly. Expanded clones are given a class, and other clones once, few, many or no size at all.

many	TRBD1	TRBV19	TRBJ2-1	TGTGCCAGTAGTTACCCGGACAGGGCTTACAATGAGCAGTTCTTC	CASSYPDRAYNEQFF
many	TRBD1	TRBV4-1	TRBJ2-5	TGCGCCAGCAGCCAAGATGGACAGGGAGCGAAGACCCAGTACTTC	CASSQDGQGAKTQYF
.	TRBD2	TRBV4-1	TRBJ2-7	TGCGCCAGCAGCCGACTAGCGGGGGGTGCGGACTACGAGCAGTACTTC	CASSRLAGGADYEQYF
many	TRBD2	TRBV20-1	TRBJ2-1	TGCAGTGCTAGAGATCGAACTAGCGGGAGACCCTACAATGAGCAGTTCTTC	CSARDRTSGRPYNEQFF
many	TRBD1	TRBV30	TRBJ1-1	TGTGCCTGGAGTGCTACCCGACAGGGGGCGGTTGAAGCTTTCTTT	CAWSATRQGAVEAFF
many	TRBD1	TRBV11-2	TRBJ2-2	TGTGCCAGCAGCATTGACAGGGGACGCGGGGGGGAGCTGTTTTTT	CASSIDRGRGGELFF
many	TRBD1	TRBV10-3	TRBJ1-1	TGTGCCATCAGGACGGGACAGGCAAACACTGAAGCTTTCTTT	CAIRTGQANTEAFF
.	.	TRBV4-1	TRBJ2-1	TGCGCCAGCAGCCAAGTTGACATGGGTTTCACCTACAATGAGCAGTTCTTC	CASSQVDMGFTYNEQFF
many	TRBD1	TRBV6-1	TRBJ1-4	TGTGCCAGCGGCTCCCCCGGGACAGGGGACGAAAAACTGTTTTTT	CASGSPGTGDEKLFF
many	TRBD2	TRBV11-2	TRBJ2-7	TGTGCCAGCAGACTCGCCCCGGGACTAGGCTACGAGCAGTACTTC	CASRLAPGLGYEQYF
many	TRBD2	TRBV19	TRBJ2-2	TGTGCCACAAAGAGGGCTAGCGGGAGGAGAAACACCGGGGAGCTGTTTTTT	CATKRASGRRNTGELFF
many	TRBD1	TRBV4-2	TRBJ1-5	TGTGCCAGCAGCCAGGCGACAGGGGGCAATCAGCCCCAGCATTTT	CASSQATGGNQPQHF
many	.	TRBV12-3/TRBV12-4	TRBJ2-1	TGTGCCAGCAGTTTAGGGGTTGGGATATACAATGAGCAGTTCTTC	CASSLGVGIYNEQFF
many	.	TRBV21-1	TRBJ2-1	TGTGCCAGCAGCATCCCGGGAGGGCGGTCCTACAATGAGCAGTTCTTC	CASSIPGGRSYNEQFF
once	.	TRBV28	TRBJ2-2	TGTGCCAGCACTACCTCCAGGAGGCTGGGGGAGCTGTGTTTT	CASTTSRRLGELCF
.	TRBD1	TRBV7-9	TRBJ1-5	TGTGCCAGCAGCTCCACAAGAACAGGGGGCATCGATCAGCCCCAGCATTTT	CASSSTRTGGIDQPQHF
many	TRBD2	TRBV20-1	TRBJ2-1	TGCAGTGCTAGAGCAGCTGGCGGGAGGGCCGGTGAGCAGTTCTTC	CSARAAGGRAGEQFF
.	TRBD1	TRBV20-1	TRBJ2-3	TGCAGTGGCCAGCCGTTCAATCCGGGACAGGGAATGTGGAGGGATACGCAGTATTTT	CSGQPFNPGQGMWRDTQYF
.	.	TRBV7-9	TRBJ2-7	TGTGCCGGCAGCACTAGGGACTTAGACTACGAGCAGTACTTC	CAGSTRDLDYEQYF
many	TRBD2	TRBV20-1	TRBJ2-1	TGCAGTGCGGAGAGCGGGAGAGGGTACAATGAGCAGTTCTTC	CSAESGRGYNEQFF
many	TRBD2	TRBV19	TRBJ2-7	TGTGCCAGTAGTCCCTCGGGGGGACCCCCGTCCTACGAGCAGTACTTC	CASSPSGGPPSYEQYF
many	.	TRBV5-1	TRBJ1-1	TGCGCCAGCAGCTTGGAACACAGACGAGACACTGAAGCTTTCTTT	CASSLEHRRDTEAFF
many	TRBD1	TRBV9	TRBJ2-1	TGTGCCAGCAGCTTGGGACAGGGGACCTTGAGCTCCTACAATGAGCAGTTCTTC	CASSLGQGTLSSYNEQFF
.	.	TRBV28	TRBJ2-1	TGTGCCAACATCATTGGAGGGGAGGCGGGGTGTAATGAGCAGTTCTTC	CANIIGGEAGCNEQFF
many	.	TRBV5-1	TRBJ2-7	TGCGCCAGCAGCTCCACCCGGGAGCGCCACGAGCAGTACTTC	CASSSTRERHEQYF
many	TRBD1	TRBV27	TRBJ2-7	TGTGCCAGCAGTTGGAACAGGGGCTACGAGCAGTACTTC	CASSWNRGYEQYF
many	.	TRBV21-1	TRBJ2-5	TGTGCCAGCAGCAGTGGGGCCTGTGGGGGGATGGAGACCCAGTACTTC	CASSSGACGGMETQYF
many	TRBD2	TRBV5-4	TRBJ2-3	TGTGCCAGCAGCTTGACTAGCGGGAGGGTAGCAGATACGCAGTATTTT	CASSLTSGRVADTQYF
many	TRBD2	TRBV7-2	TRBJ2-2	TGTGCCAGCAGCTGGGGACTAGCGGGAGGCCCGAACACCGGGGAGCTGTTTTTT	CASSWGLAGGPNTGELFF
many	TRBD1	TRBV7-3	TRBJ1-3	TGTGCCAGCAGCTTAGAACAGGGGGCTGGAAACACCATATATTTT	CASSLEQGAGNTIYF
.	TRBD1	TRBV29-1	TRBJ1-2	TGCAGCGCTCTACAGGGGCCGAACTATGGCTACACCTTC	CSALQGPNYGYTF
many	.	TRBV3-1	TRBJ1-1	TGTGCCAGCAGCCCAACCCGAGGGAACACTGAAGCTTTCTTT	CASSPTRGNTEAFF
many	.	TRBV20-1	TRBJ2-7	TGCAGTGCTAGAGTGGACAGCTACGAGCAGTACTTC	CSARVDSYEQYF
many	.	TRBV7-9	TRBJ2-7	TGTGCCAGCAGCTCCGGGACACACACCTACGAGCAGTACTTC	CASSSGTHTYEQYF
many	.	TRBV3-1	TRBJ2-2	TGTGCCAGCAGCCACCGAGTAGGGGTCACCGGGGAGCTGTTTTTT	CASSHRVGVTGELFF
many	TRBD1	TRBV4-1	TRBJ2-7	TGCGCCAGCAGCCAAGAACGGGACAGCTTATACGAGCAGTACTTC	CASSQERDSLYEQYF
many	TRBD1	TRBV29-1	TRBJ2-3	TGCAGCGTTGAGGGACAGGGTGCAGATACGCAGTATTTT	CSVEGQGADTQYF
many	TRBD2	TRBV7-3	TRBJ2-3	TGTGCCAGCAGCCCCGGACTAGCTTCAGATACGCAGTATTTT	CASSPGLASDTQYF
many	.	TRBV20-1	TRBJ1-5	TGCAGTGCTTATCAGGGGTTTGGCAATCAGCCCCAGCATTTT	CSAYQGFGNQPQHF
many	.	TRBV6-2/TRBV6-3	TRBJ2-2	TGTGCCAGCAATGATAGGGCCGGGGAGCTGTTTTTT	CASNDRAGELFF